This T cell receptor (beta chain) emerged from a study of blood T cell repertoires in COVID-19. Study background: The origin of the acute and convalescent COVID-19 samples was the United States, Italy and Spain. PBMCs, B-cell-depleted T cells, or T cells were the source of the cDNA or gDNA that made up the material.

Authors' processing steps: Reference gene primers were amplified, and this amplification served to estimate nucleated cell counts. Here immunoSEQ multiplex PCR was the method, and the copy in TCRdb shows in-frame clones only, minus some. The DNA was the basis for D and trimming; V, J and clone size are from that table. The sample consists of some 47,000 clones, roughly nine tenths of them appearing once. This clone appeared once. Germline CDR1 is KGHSH and CDR2 is LQKENI. The V gene end was trimmed by 6 bases and the J gene end by 5 bases; junction bases not matched to a gene: 7. This CDR3 comprises 15 residues.

Sequences were obtained from peripheral blood. This sequence joins TRBV18 and TRBJ1-5; TRBD1 aligns across 10 bases. The sequence derives from a man in his sixties or seventies with acute or convalescent COVID-19. The CDR3 DNA is TGTGCCAGCTCCCCCGGGACAGGGGTTTATCAGCCCCAGCATTTT. Its protein is CASSPGTGVYQPQHF.